Each of the 30 T cell receptor beta chains below was sequenced from the same sample in a study of CD8+CD57+ T cells in acquired aplastic anemia. Researchers used genomic DNA as the template to profile TCR beta VDJ and CDR3. TCRdb processed the reads anew with MiXCR; each CDR3 protein has one entry. The sample contains roughly 51,000 distinct CDR3 sequences, roughly 69% of which appear only once. What was sequenced was sorted CD4+, CD8+, or CD8+CD57+ T cells (not recorded which) from PBMCs. The receptors were sampled from a human donor in good health, serving as a control.

The V call is TRBV7-2, the J call TRBJ2-5; D not resolved. CDR1 is SGHTA and CDR2 is FQGNSA in the germline V gene. This CDR3 has 14 residues. V was pared by 0 bases and J by 4 bases, with 9 bases between. The CDR3: CASSLAPRRETQYF. CDR3 DNA: TGTGCCAGCAGCTTAGCTCCTCGGAGAGAGACCCAGTACTTC.

This clonotype was seen a handful of times. The rearrangement links TRBV29-1 to TRBJ2-7, with no clear D. V lost 4 bases and J lost 0, with 13 bases in between. The CDR3 is made up of 14 amino acids. In germline, CDR1 is SQVTM, CDR2 ANQGSEA. The CDR3 is CSVVSGEYSYEQYF. CDR3 DNA: TGCAGCGTTGTGTCGGGCGAATACTCCTACGAGCAGTACTTC.

This clonotype has just a few counts. This chain connects TRBV7-6 to TRBJ2-7; no clear D. Germline V lookup: CDR1 SGHVS, CDR2 FNYEAQ. The CDR3 is 9 amino acids. Trimming shortened V by 5 bases and J by 6 bases, and 2 bases separated the two germline ends. This CDR3 reads CASSVEQYF. CDR3 nucleotide sequence: TGTGCCAGCAGCGTCGAGCAGTACTTC.

The genes are TRBV24-1 and TRBJ2-1, with 8 nucleotides matching TRBD2. CDR3 length: 13 amino acids. Trimming at V came to 9 bases and at J to 7 bases, leaving 7 bases not matched to a gene. Germline CDR1 is KGHDR and CDR2 is SFDVKD. The CDR3 sequence: CATGSGGTNEQFF. The DNA for the CDR3 is TGTGCCACCGGCAGCGGGGGAACTAATGAGCAGTTCTTC.

This clonotype was counted ten times or more. The chain recombines TRBV20-1 with TRBJ2-5; D not certain. Germline CDR1 is DFQATT and CDR2 is SNEGSKA (reference sequence). The V end was cut by 5 bases, the J end by 2 bases, with 15 bases between. This CDR3 comprises 14 residues. The CDR3 nucleotides read TGCAGTGCTCCTCACCTGACACCACAAGAGACCCAGTACTTC. This sequence encodes CSAPHLTPQETQYF.

This chain links TRBV19 with TRBJ1-1, with 8 bases matching TRBD1. The CDR3 has 15 amino acids. V trimming: 4 bases; J trimming: 6 bases; junction bases outside the gene matches: 10. Looked up from germline, CDR1 is LNHDA and CDR2 is SQIVND (reference sequence). The CDR3 nucleotides read TGTGCCAGTAGTACAGGGGGCGCGGAGGTATCTGAAGCTTTCTTT. Its translation is CASSTGGAEVSEAFF.

The chain couples TRBV29-1 to TRBJ1-1; D call uncertain. The V end was cut by 7 bases, the J end by 1 base, with 22 bases between. Germline CDR1 and CDR2: SQVTM and ANQGSEA. The length of the CDR3 is 16 residues. The CDR3 region is CSGVGVLGQTNTEAFF. In DNA form, the CDR3 reads TGCAGCGGTGTTGGAGTTTTAGGCCAGACGAACACTGAAGCTTTCTTT.

The gene calls are TRBV2 and TRBJ2-1, with TRBD1 matching over 12 bases. CDR1 and CDR2 (germline): SNHLY, FYNNEI. CDR3 length: 15 residues. Germline trimming cut 8 bases from V and 9 bases from J; bases unmatched to any gene: 11. The CDR3 spells CASETGTGGSSEQFF. As DNA, the CDR3 is TGTGCCAGCGAGACCGGGACAGGGGGCTCGAGTGAGCAGTTCTTC.

The V gene is TRBV24-1, the J gene TRBJ1-2; D is unclear. Trimming pared 3 bases from V and 4 bases from J, leaving 11 bases between. This CDR3 region has 14 residues. The germline V gene has CDR1 KGHDR and CDR2 SFDVKD. CDR3 in amino acids: CATSDTTTTYGYTF. The CDR3 DNA is TGTGCCACCAGTGATACAACAACCACCTATGGCTACACCTTC.

The chain recombines TRBV6-5 with TRBJ2-7; 9 bases map to TRBD2. This CDR3 contains 15 residues. Unmatched junction bases numbered 9, after V lost 3 bases and J lost 6 bases. The germline V gene encodes CDR1 MNHEY and CDR2 SVGAGI. CDR3 sequence reads: CASSYPGLAPSEQYF. The CDR3 DNA reads TGTGCCAGCAGTTATCCGGGACTAGCTCCCTCCGAGCAGTACTTC.

V is TRBV25-1 and J is TRBJ2-5; 8 positions match TRBD1. Germline CDR1 is MGHDK and CDR2 is SYGVNS. The CDR3 loop spans 14 amino acids. J lost 3 bases, V lost 4 bases, and 4 bases had no gene match. CDR3: CASSGTDREETQYF. The CDR3 coding sequence is TGTGCCAGCAGTGGGACGGACAGGGAAGAGACCCAGTACTTC.

The rearrangement links TRBV15 to TRBJ2-1, with 8 positions matching TRBD1. This CDR3 contains 17 residues. Germline V gene sequence: CDR1 LNHNV, CDR2 YYDKDF (reference sequence). J was trimmed by 7 bases and V by 2 bases; bases with no gene match: 13. The CDR3 nucleotides are TGTGCCACCAGCAGAACGGTGGACAGGGCGAGGGGGAATGAGCAGTTCTTC. Encoded protein: CATSRTVDRARGNEQFF.

The V and J genes are TRBV9 and TRBJ2-1; D might be TRBD2 (5 bases). This CDR3 region has 12 residues. Trimming removed 3 bases at V and 6 bases at J, with 7 bases between. In germline, CDR1 is SGDLS, CDR2 YYNGEE. CDR3 amino acids: CASSGLLNEQFF. The DNA of the CDR3 is TGTGCCAGCAGCGGACTACTCAATGAGCAGTTCTTC.

This sequence joins TRBV10-3 and TRBJ1-6; TRBD1 might be the D (5 bases). CDR1 and CDR2 (germline): ENHRY, SYGVKD. The CDR3 runs 13 residues. Trimming took 9 bases from V and 10 from J, leaving 16 bases between them. For the CDR3, the DNA is TGTGCCATAAAAGGGGTGTTTGACTCACCCCTCCACTTT. Its protein is CAIKGVFDSPLHF.

The chain employs TRBV12-3 or TRBV12-4 and TRBJ2-1, with 11 bases aligning to TRBD2. The CDR3 is 17 amino acids. The V and J ends lost 2 bases and 7 bases, in that order; junction bases with no gene match: 10. The CDR3: CASSLRGLAALGNEQFF. The CDR3 coding sequence is TGTGCCAGCAGTTTAAGGGGACTAGCGGCCCTAGGTAATGAGCAGTTCTTC.

The chain joins TRBV10-3 to TRBJ2-7; possible D gene TRBD1, 5 bases. CDR3 size: 13 residues. With 7 bases removed from V and 6 bases from J, the gap between germline ends came to 16 bases. Germline V gene data show CDR1 as ENHRY and CDR2 as SYGVKD. The CDR3 nucleotides read TGTGCCATCACGCCTATTGGGGCCTCCGAGCAGTACTTC. It specifies CAITPIGASEQYF.

The chain carries TRBV29-1 and TRBJ2-2; maybe TRBD2 (5 bases). Germline-derived CDR1 and CDR2 are SQVTM and ANQGSEA. V was shortened by 5 bases and J by 0 bases, with 13 bases between the two germline ends. There are 15 residues in the CDR3. This chain's CDR3 is CSVTRSGTNTGELFF. The CDR3, as DNA: TGCAGCGTTACACGAAGCGGAACGAACACCGGGGAGCTGTTTTTT.

The CDR3 protein is CASGEPTGYYEQYF. The DNA for the CDR3 is TGTGCCAGCGGCGAACCCACAGGGTACTACGAGCAGTACTTC. The chain recombines TRBV10-3 with TRBJ2-7, with D possibly TRBD1 on 6 matching bases. Germline V gene sequence: CDR1 ENHRY, CDR2 SYGVKD. Trimming pared 10 bases from V and 3 bases from J, leaving 19 bases between. CDR3 length: 14 residues.

This clonotype turned up a few times. The DNA of the CDR3 is TGTGCCAGCACCGTGATGGCGGGGACCGGAGATACGCAGTATTTT. Its translation: CASTVMAGTGDTQYF. The chain has TRBV11-2 and TRBJ2-3; a weak D match, TRBD2 (6 bases). This CDR3 is 15 amino acids long. V was trimmed by 7 bases and J by 5 bases, leaving 19 bases between them. Germline values: CDR1 SGHAT, CDR2 FQNNGV.

This clonotype has a single count. V gene TRBV5-1 combines with J gene TRBJ2-7; the match to TRBD1 covers 10 bases. This CDR3 has 16 residues. CDR1 is SGHRS, CDR2 YFSETQ, per germline. The trim removed 4 bases at V and 3 bases at J, leaving 10 bases unmatched. The DNA of the CDR3 is TGCGCCAGCAGCCAGGGACAGGGGTCGAGCCACTACGAGCAGTACTTC. The encoded protein is CASSQGQGSSHYEQYF. Together with reference TRBV5-1 and TRBJ2-7, the CDR3 gives the full variable domain: KAGVTQTPRYLIKTRGQQVTLSCSPISGHRSVSWYQQTPGQGLQFLFEYFSETQRNKGNFPGRFSGRQFSNSRSEMNVSTLELGDSALYLCASSQGQGSSHYEQYFGPGTRLTVT.

This clonotype has only a few counts. The chain carries TRBV2 and TRBJ2-7, with 7 positions matching TRBD2. Germline trimming cut 5 bases from V and 4 bases from J; bases unmatched to any gene: 8. Germline loops: CDR1 SNHLY, CDR2 FYNNEI. This CDR3 contains 14 residues. As DNA, the CDR3 is TGTGCCAGCAGTTTTCCGGGAGGAGAATACGAGCAGTACTTC. This gives the protein CASSFPGGEYEQYF.

This chain connects TRBV4-1 to TRBJ2-1; TRBD2 matches at 7 bases. Unmatched junction bases numbered 3, after V lost 0 bases and J lost 7 bases. There are 14 residues in the CDR3. Per the germline V gene, CDR1 is MGHRA and CDR2 is YSYEKL. The CDR3 loop is CASSQDGLGNEQFF. DNA for the CDR3: TGCGCCAGCAGCCAAGATGGACTAGGGAATGAGCAGTTCTTC.

This clonotype showed up just once. The chain is built from TRBV10-3 and TRBJ2-5; 9 nucleotides match TRBD1. Germline-derived CDR1 and CDR2 are ENHRY and SYGVKD. The CDR3 runs to 14 residues. J was trimmed by 4 bases and V by 4 bases; bases with no gene match: 4. This chain's CDR3 is CAISGQGGGETQYF. The CDR3 coding sequence is TGTGCCATCAGTGGACAGGGGGGAGGAGAGACCCAGTACTTC.

The chain has TRBV29-1 and TRBJ1-2; D is uncertain. Trimming took 2 bases from V and 8 from J, leaving 12 bases between them. This CDR3 has 12 residues. Germline CDR1 is SQVTM and CDR2 is ANQGSEA. The CDR3 reads CSVESGGLGYTF. CDR3 coding DNA: TGCAGCGTTGAAAGCGGAGGGTTGGGCTACACCTTC.

This clonotype was seen many times. The chain couples TRBV12-3 or TRBV12-4 to TRBJ2-7; tentative D call: TRBD2 (6 bases). V dropped 3 bases and J dropped 3 bases, with 9 bases sitting between them. The CDR3 length is 13 residues. The CDR3 DNA is TGTGCCAGCAGTTTCGGGGGAAGCTACGAGCAGTACTTC. Its translation is CASSFGGSYEQYF.

V usage is TRBV24-1 and J usage is TRBJ1-2; unclear D gene. With 3 bases removed from V and 5 bases from J, the gap between germline ends came to 3 bases. Germline values: CDR1 KGHDR, CDR2 SFDVKD. CDR3 length: 11 amino acids. As DNA, the CDR3 is TGTGCCACCAGTGATCATTATGGCTACACCTTC. This encodes CATSDHYGYTF.

V and J are TRBV7-8 and TRBJ1-5; a possible D gene is TRBD1 (6 bases). Trimming pared 3 bases from V and 4 bases from J, leaving 10 bases between. The CDR3 contains 14 residues. Per germline, CDR1 SGHVS and CDR2 FQNEAQ. CDR3 nucleotide sequence: TGTGCCAGCAGCTTGGACAGTTGGAATCAGCCCCAGCATTTT. Protein: CASSLDSWNQPQHF.

The chain couples TRBV10-3 to TRBJ2-3, with 14 bases fitting TRBD2. Per germline, CDR1 ENHRY and CDR2 SYGVKD. J lost 1 base, V lost 5 bases, and 5 bases had no gene match. The CDR3 length is 17 residues. CDR3 nucleotide sequence: TGTGCCATCAGTTCGACTAGCGGGGGGGCCCGCACAGATACGCAGTATTTT. It is translated as CAISSTSGGARTDTQYF.

The gene calls are TRBV10-3 and TRBJ2-1; D is uncertain. V gave up 6 bases and J gave up 7 bases, with 7 bases separating them. CDR3 length: 11 residues. Germline V gives CDR1 ENHRY, CDR2 SYGVKD. The CDR3 loop is CAISLGNEQFF. DNA of the CDR3: TGTGCCATCAGCCTTGGGAATGAGCAGTTCTTC.

The chain is built from TRBV9 and TRBJ2-7; tentatively, D is TRBD1 (6 bases). V was shortened by 4 bases and J by 4 bases, with 18 bases between the two germline ends. The CDR3 extends over 15 amino acids. Germline V CDR1 and CDR2: SGDLS, YYNGEE. The CDR3 reads CASSTRTGSVYEQYF. The CDR3 DNA sequence: TGTGCCAGCAGCACTCGAACAGGGTCGGTTTACGAGCAGTACTTC.